This TCR beta chain was identified in a study of post-analysis software for immune sequencing data. The wider study: Secondary progressive, relapsing-remitting and progressive-relapsing multiple sclerosis were among the included disease courses. Study-wide results and limits: Diversity measured as normalized Chao1 was significantly lower in multiple sclerosis patients than in controls. Samples from a shared batch, those prepared together, strongly co-clustered by F measure. In patients, roughly 5 TRBV segments were more frequent than in controls, with TRBV5-6, TRBV5-1 and TRBV20-1 among them.

Details on this clonotype: Antigen unknown. The junction differs from germline at one of its ends, possibly a read error.

Tagging with unique molecular identifiers was a feature of the TCR beta cDNA libraries. TCRdb re-analysed the PCR reads in MiXCR, keeping a single row per CDR3 protein. The sample has over 150,000 distinct CDR3 sequences, about 32% seen once. The CDR3 extends over 16 amino acids. Germline V CDR1 and CDR2: MGHRA, YSYEKL. V and J are TRBV4-1 and TRBJ2-7, with D perhaps matching TRBD2 (6 bases). The TCR comes from a girl aged 10-17 years with multiple sclerosis. The sequenced material came from blood. The CDR3 protein is CAGSQEGLANSYEQYF. CDR3 DNA sequence: TGCGCCGGCAGCCAAGAGGGGCTAGCGAACTCCTACGAGCAGTACTTC.